Following are 8 T cell receptor beta chains from one sample sequenced in a study of beta chain features in type 1 diabetes. Investigators reverse transcribed all isolated RNA, so they sequenced expressed TCRB transcripts. Measured with immunoSEQ multiplex PCR; TCRdb has only the in-frame clones, and not every one. The sample shows 400,000 to 600,000 clones, roughly 31% of them seen only once. Sequenced input: naive CD4+ T cells from blood. The receptor source for this set is a man in his late teens or twenties in good health.

This clone has more than one count but fewer than ten. Other nucleotide sequences in the sample specify the same CDR3. The gene calls are TRBV30 and TRBJ2-3; tentatively, D is TRBD1 or TRBD2 (6 bases each). Germline V gene lookup returns CDR1 GTSNPN and CDR2 SVGIG (reference sequence). This CDR3 region has 13 residues. Trimming removed 0 bases at V and 4 bases at J, with 8 bases between. In DNA form, the CDR3 reads TGTGCCTGGAGTGTACGGGGGCCAGATACGCAGTATTTT. Translating gives CAWSVRGPDTQYF.

The sample holds a few counts of this clone. The chain recombines TRBV30 with TRBJ2-5, with 10 bases identical to TRBD1. The J segment lost 3 bases and the V segment lost 5 bases, leaving 0 bases of the junction unmatched. The CDR3 sequence is 12 residues long. Germline values: CDR1 GTSNPN, CDR2 SVGIG (reference sequence). CDR3 protein: CAWGTGEETQYF. DNA of the CDR3: TGTGCCTGGGGGACAGGGGAAGAGACCCAGTACTTC.

The V gene is TRBV11-2, the J gene TRBJ2-7, with TRBD1 identical over 10 bases. With V trimmed by 6 bases and J by 5 bases, 13 bases remained unmatched. CDR3 length: 16 amino acids. Germline V CDR1 and CDR2: SGHAT, FQNNGV. The chain's CDR3 is CASSSTPGQGRHEQYF. Here the CDR3 DNA reads TGTGCCAGCAGTTCCACTCCGGGACAGGGGAGGCACGAGCAGTACTTC.

This clone was seen only a few times. This chain connects TRBV28 to TRBJ2-1; no firm D call. V shed 2 bases and J shed 9 bases, with 14 bases lying between them. The CDR3 length is 14 residues. Looked up from germline, CDR1 is MDHEN and CDR2 is SYDVKM. CDR3 DNA: TGTGCCAGCAGTTTACCCGGATTTAGGACTGAGCAGTTCTTC. This sequence encodes CASSLPGFRTEQFF.

The chain has TRBV30 and TRBJ1-2; 7 bases line up with TRBD1. The CDR3 is 14 residues long. V trimming: 3 bases; J trimming: 5 bases; junction bases outside the gene matches: 9. The germline V gene has CDR1 GTSNPN and CDR2 SVGIG (reference sequence). The CDR3 protein is CAWRWGQLTYGYTF. DNA for the CDR3: TGTGCCTGGAGGTGGGGACAGCTTACGTATGGCTACACCTTC.

J is TRBJ1-2 and V is TRBV7-2, with 9 nucleotides matching TRBD1. V was pared by 1 base and J by 9 bases, with 6 bases of the junction left unmatched. The CDR3 extends over 14 amino acids. From germline, CDR1 is SGHTA and CDR2 FQGNSA. DNA of the CDR3: TGTGCCAGCAGCTTAGGTGGACAGGGGTATCGCTACACCTTC. It codes for CASSLGGQGYRYTF.

This clone was detected a few times. This chain connects TRBV30 to TRBJ1-1; 7 bases map to TRBD1. Germline CDR1 GTSNPN, CDR2 SVGIG (reference sequence). This CDR3 is 15 amino acids long. Trimming cost V 0 bases and J 4 bases; bases outside gene matches: 8. The CDR3 DNA is TGTGCCTGGAGTGTAGAAGACAGGGTAGGCACTGAAGCTTTCTTT. This encodes CAWSVEDRVGTEAFF.

CDR3 bases: TGTGCCAGCAGCGAAAGGAGGGCTAGCGGGTGGAACGAGCAGTACTTC. Amino acids: CASSERRASGWNEQYF. The genes are TRBV25-1 and TRBJ2-7, with 8 nucleotides matching TRBD2. Germline loops: CDR1 MGHDK, CDR2 SYGVNS. The CDR3 has 16 residues. V was pared by 6 bases and J by 5 bases, with 15 bases of the junction left unmatched.